The text below deals with one TCR beta chain. Its cognate antigen is unknown. The data derive from a study of OX40 agonist ivuxolimab in advanced cancers. This table comes from immunoSEQ multiplex PCR, and its TCRdb copy is limited to in-frame clones, with some not included. The repertoire holds 76,000 or so clones, with approximately 89% as singletons. Germline trimming cut 5 bases from V and 4 bases from J; bases unmatched to any gene: 4. The germline CDR1 and CDR2 sequences are SGHTA and FQGNSA. This CDR3 contains 13 residues. Study-level points and caveats: The study observed clonal expansion of CD4+ and CD8+ blood T cells by week 6 at 0.1 to 3.0 mg/kg.

V gene TRBV7-2 combines with J gene TRBJ2-7, with 8 bases lining up with TRBD2. This TCR came from an adult with an advanced solid tumor such as melanoma, head and neck, liver or kidney cancer. This specimen consisted of CD4+ or CD8+ T cells sorted from blood, obtained in a trial of the OX40 agonist ivuxolimab. CDR3 sequence reads: CASSQTSGYEQYF. As DNA, the CDR3 is TGTGCCAGCAGCCAAACTAGCGGATACGAGCAGTACTTC.